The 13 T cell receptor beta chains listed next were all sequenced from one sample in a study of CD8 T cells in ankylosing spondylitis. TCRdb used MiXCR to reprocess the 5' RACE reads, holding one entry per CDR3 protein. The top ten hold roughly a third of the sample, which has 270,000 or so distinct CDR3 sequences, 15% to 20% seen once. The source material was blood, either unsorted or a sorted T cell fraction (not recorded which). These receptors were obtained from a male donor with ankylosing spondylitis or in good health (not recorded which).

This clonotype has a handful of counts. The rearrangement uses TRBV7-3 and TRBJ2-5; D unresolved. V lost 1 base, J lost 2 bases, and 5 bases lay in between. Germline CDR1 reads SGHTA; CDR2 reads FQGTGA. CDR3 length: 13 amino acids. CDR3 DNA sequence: TGTGCCAGCAGCTTAAACAGACAAGAGACCCAGTACTTC. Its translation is CASSLNRQETQYF.

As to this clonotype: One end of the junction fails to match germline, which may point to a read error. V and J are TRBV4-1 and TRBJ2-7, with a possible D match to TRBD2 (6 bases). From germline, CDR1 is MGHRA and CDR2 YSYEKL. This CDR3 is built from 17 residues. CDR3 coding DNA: TGCGCCAGCAGCCAAGAATCCCGGATAGCGGCGCCCAACGAGCAGTACTTT. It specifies CASSQESRIAAPNEQYF.

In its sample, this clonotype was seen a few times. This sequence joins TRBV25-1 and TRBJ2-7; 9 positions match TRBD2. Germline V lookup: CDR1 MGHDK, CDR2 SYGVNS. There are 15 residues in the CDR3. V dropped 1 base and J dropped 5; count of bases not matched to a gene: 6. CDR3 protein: CASSESGGRANEQYF. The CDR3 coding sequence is TGTGCCAGCAGTGAATCCGGCGGGAGGGCAAACGAGCAGTACTTC.

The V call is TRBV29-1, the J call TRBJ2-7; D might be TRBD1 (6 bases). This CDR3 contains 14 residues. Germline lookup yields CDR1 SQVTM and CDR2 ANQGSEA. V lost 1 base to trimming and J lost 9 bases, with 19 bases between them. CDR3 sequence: CSVEGTGTFPGQYF. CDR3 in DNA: TGCAGCGTTGAAGGTACGGGGACATTTCCTGGGCAGTACTTC.

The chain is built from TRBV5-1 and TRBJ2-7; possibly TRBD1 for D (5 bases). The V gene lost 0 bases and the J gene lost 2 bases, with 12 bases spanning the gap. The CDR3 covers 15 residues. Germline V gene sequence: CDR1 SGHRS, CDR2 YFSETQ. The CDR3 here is CASSLVAGNTYEQYF. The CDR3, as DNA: TGCGCCAGCAGCTTGGTGGCAGGGAATACCTACGAGCAGTACTTC.

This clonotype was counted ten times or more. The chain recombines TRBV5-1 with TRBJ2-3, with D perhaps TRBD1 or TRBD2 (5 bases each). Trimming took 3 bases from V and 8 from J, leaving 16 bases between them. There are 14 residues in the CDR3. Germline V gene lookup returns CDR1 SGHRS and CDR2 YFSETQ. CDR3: CASSSGADSRTQYF. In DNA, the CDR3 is TGCGCCAGCAGCTCCGGGGCAGACTCTCGTACGCAGTATTTT.

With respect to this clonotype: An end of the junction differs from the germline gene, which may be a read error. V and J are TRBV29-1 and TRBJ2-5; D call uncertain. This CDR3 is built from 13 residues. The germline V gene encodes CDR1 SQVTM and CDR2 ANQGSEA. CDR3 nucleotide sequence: TGCAGCGTTGTGTGGCAGAACCAAGTGACCCAGTACTTC. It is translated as CSVVWQNQVTQYF.

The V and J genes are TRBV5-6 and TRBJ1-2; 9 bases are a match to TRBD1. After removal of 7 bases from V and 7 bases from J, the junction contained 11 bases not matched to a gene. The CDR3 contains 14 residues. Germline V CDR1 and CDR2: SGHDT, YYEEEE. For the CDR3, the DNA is TGTGCCAGCCAAACCGGGACAGGGAGTGGTGGCTACACCTTC. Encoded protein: CASQTGTGSGGYTF.

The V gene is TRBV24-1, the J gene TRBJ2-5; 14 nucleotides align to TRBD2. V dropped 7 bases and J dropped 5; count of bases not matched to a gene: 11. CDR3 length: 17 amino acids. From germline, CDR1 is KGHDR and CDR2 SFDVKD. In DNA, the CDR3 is TGTGCCACCAGGACCGGGACTAGCGGGAGTACCTTGGAGACCCAGTACTTC. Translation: CATRTGTSGSTLETQYF.

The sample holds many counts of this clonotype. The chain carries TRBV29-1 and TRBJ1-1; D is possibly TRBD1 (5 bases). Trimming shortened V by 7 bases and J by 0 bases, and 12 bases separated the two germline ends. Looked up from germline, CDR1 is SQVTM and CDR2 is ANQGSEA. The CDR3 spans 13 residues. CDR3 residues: CSARTPMNTEAFF. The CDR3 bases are TGCAGCGCAAGGACACCTATGAACACTGAAGCTTTCTTT.

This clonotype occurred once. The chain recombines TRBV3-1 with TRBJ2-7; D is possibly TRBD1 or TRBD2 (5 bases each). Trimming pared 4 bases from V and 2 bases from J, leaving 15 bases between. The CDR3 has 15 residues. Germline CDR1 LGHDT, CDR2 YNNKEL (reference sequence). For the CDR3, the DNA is TGTGCCAGCAGCCCCAGAGAGGGGTCTACCTACGAGCAGTACTTC. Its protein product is CASSPREGSTYEQYF.

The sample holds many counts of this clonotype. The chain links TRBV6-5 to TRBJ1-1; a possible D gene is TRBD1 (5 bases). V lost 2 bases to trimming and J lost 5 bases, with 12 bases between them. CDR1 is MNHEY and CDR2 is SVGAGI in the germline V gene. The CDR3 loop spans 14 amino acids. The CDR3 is CASSYPGGGTEAFF. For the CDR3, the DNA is TGTGCCAGCAGTTACCCCGGGGGGGGGACTGAAGCTTTCTTT.

The CDR3 loop is CASSQTTGPYEQYF. CDR3 sequence (DNA): TGCGCCAGCAGCCAAACGACAGGGCCCTACGAGCAGTACTTC. V and J are TRBV4-3 and TRBJ2-7; 7 bases line up with TRBD1. The CDR3 consists of 14 residues. CDR1 is LGHNA and CDR2 is YSLEER in the germline V gene. V lost 2 bases and J lost 2; bases outside the gene matches: 3.